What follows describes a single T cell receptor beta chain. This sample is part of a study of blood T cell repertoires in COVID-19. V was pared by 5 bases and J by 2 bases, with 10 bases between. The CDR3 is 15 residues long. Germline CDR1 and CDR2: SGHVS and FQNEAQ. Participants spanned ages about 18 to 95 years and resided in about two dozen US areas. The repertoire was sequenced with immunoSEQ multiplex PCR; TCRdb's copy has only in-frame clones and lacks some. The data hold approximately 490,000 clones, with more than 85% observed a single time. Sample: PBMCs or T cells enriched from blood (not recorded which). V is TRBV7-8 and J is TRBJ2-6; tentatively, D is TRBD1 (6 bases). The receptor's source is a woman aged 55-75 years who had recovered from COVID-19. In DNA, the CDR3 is TGTGCCAGCAGCCCCGGACAGCCTGGGGCCAACGTCCTGACTTTC. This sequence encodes CASSPGQPGANVLTF.